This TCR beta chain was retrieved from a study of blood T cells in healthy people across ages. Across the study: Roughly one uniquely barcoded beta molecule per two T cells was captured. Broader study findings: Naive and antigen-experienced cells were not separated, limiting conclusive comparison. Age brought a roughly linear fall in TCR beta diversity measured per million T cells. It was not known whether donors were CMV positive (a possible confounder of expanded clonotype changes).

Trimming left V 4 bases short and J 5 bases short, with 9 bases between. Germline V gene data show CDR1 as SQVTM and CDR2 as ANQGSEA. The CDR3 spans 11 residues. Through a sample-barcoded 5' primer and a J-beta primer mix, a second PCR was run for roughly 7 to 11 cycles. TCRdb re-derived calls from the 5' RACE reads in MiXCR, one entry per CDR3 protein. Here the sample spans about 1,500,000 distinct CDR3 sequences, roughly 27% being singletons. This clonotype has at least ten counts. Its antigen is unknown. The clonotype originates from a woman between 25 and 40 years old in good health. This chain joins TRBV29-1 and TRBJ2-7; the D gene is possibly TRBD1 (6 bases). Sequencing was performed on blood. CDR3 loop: CSVAQGDEQYF. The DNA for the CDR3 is TGCAGCGTTGCACAGGGCGACGAGCAGTACTTC.